These 21 T cell receptor beta chains came from one sample sequenced in a study of cytomegalovirus exposure and HLA in healthy donors. PCR primers comprised 60 Vbeta and 13 Jbeta primers. The method was immunoSEQ multiplex PCR; TCRdb's version includes in-frame clones alone and lacks a portion of them. Of roughly 170,000 clones listed, 65% to 90% are singletons. The source material was PBMCs. The receptors derive from a girl aged 2 to 10 in good health and CMV-seropositive.

The rearrangement joins TRBV5-1 to TRBJ1-4; 8 nucleotides agree with TRBD1. CDR3 length: 15 residues. The ends lost 2 bases at V and 4 bases at J; junction bases unmatched: 4. The V gene's germline CDR1 is SGHRS and CDR2 YFSETQ. The CDR3 nucleotides read TGCGCCAGCAGCTTTACGACAGGGGTTAATGAAAAACTGTTTTTT. It is translated as CASSFTTGVNEKLFF.

The V and J genes are TRBV2 and TRBJ2-4; a possible D gene is TRBD2 (5 bases). CDR1 and CDR2 (germline): SNHLY, FYNNEI. This CDR3 is 15 amino acids long. Trimming stripped 7 bases from V and 4 bases from J, with 17 bases between. Here the CDR3 DNA reads TGTGCCAGCAAGGGAGAAGGACTGTTTAAAAACATTCAGTACTTC. The encoded protein is CASKGEGLFKNIQYF.

The V and J genes are TRBV5-1 and TRBJ2-3, with 10 bases identical to TRBD2. This CDR3 region has 14 residues. With V trimmed by 4 bases and J by 5 bases, 4 bases remained unmatched. Germline CDR1 reads SGHRS; CDR2 reads YFSETQ. CDR3 DNA sequence: TGCGCCAGCAGCGTGGGACTAGCGTTAGATACGCAGTATTTT. Amino acids: CASSVGLALDTQYF.

J is TRBJ2-7 and V is TRBV7-9, with a tentative D call TRBD1 (6 bases). V lost 2 bases and J lost 5, with 13 bases in between. Per germline, CDR1 SEHNR and CDR2 FQNEAQ (reference sequence). The CDR3 contains 14 residues. The CDR3 DNA sequence: TGTGCCAGCAGCTTAATCAACAGGGACCACGAGCAGTACTTC. Its translation is CASSLINRDHEQYF.

This sequence joins TRBV9 and TRBJ1-5, with D possibly TRBD1 on 6 matching bases. The CDR3 has 16 residues. The V end was cut by 0 bases, the J end by 3 bases, with 13 bases between. The germline gives CDR1 SGDLS, CDR2 YYNGEE. The CDR3 DNA is TGTGCCAGCAGCGTAGGTCTGGGGGGGCCCAATCAGCCCCAGCATTTT. Translated, it gives CASSVGLGGPNQPQHF.

CDR3 residues: CASSRAGGASGYTF. CDR3 sequence (DNA): TGTGCCAGCAGCCGTGCCGGGGGGGCGAGTGGCTACACCTTC. V gene TRBV28 combines with J gene TRBJ1-2; D might be TRBD1 (6 bases). Trimming cost V 6 bases and J 7 bases, with 18 bases left between them. This CDR3 region has 14 residues. The germline V gene has CDR1 MDHEN and CDR2 SYDVKM.

This clone has a handful of counts. This chain links TRBV5-6 with TRBJ1-1; D is ambiguous. There are 13 residues in the CDR3. Trimming stripped 2 bases from V and 0 bases from J, with 5 bases between. The germline gives CDR1 SGHDT, CDR2 YYEEEE. The CDR3: CASSFTVNTEAFF. In DNA, the CDR3 is TGTGCCAGCAGCTTTACAGTGAACACTGAAGCTTTCTTT.

J is TRBJ1-2 and V is TRBV7-6; no clear D. Trimming took 1 base from V and 4 from J, leaving 7 bases between them. The CDR3 covers 13 residues. Germline assignment: CDR1 SGHVS and CDR2 FNYEAQ. Here the CDR3 reads CASSLGEGYGYTF. In DNA, the CDR3 is TGTGCCAGCAGCTTAGGGGAGGGCTATGGCTACACCTTC.

The chain recombines TRBV11-2 with TRBJ2-1; the D gene is possibly TRBD2 (5 bases). CDR1 and CDR2 from the germline V gene are SGHAT and FQNNGV. With 0 bases removed from V and 9 bases from J, the gap between germline ends came to 21 bases. The CDR3 consists of 17 residues. This CDR3 is CASSLDNHGVYVIEQFF. CDR3 in DNA: TGTGCCAGCAGCTTAGATAATCACGGGGTTTACGTTATTGAGCAGTTCTTC.

The chain recombines TRBV10-1 with TRBJ2-7; TRBD1 is a possible D gene (6 bases). Germline V gene lookup returns CDR1 WNHNN and CDR2 SYGVQD (reference sequence). Trimming cost V 0 bases and J 0 bases, with 18 bases left between them. This CDR3 region has 18 residues. CDR3 residues: CASSESVLGTPNSYEQYF. The CDR3 region has the DNA TGCGCCAGCAGTGAGTCCGTGTTGGGGACACCAAACTCCTACGAGCAGTACTTC.

V gene TRBV2 combines with J gene TRBJ1-2; TRBD1 agrees at 8 bases. The J segment lost 6 bases and the V segment lost 5 bases, leaving 23 bases of the junction unmatched. The CDR3 consists of 19 residues. Germline lookup yields CDR1 SNHLY and CDR2 FYNNEI. The CDR3, as DNA: TGTGCCAGCAGTTCCCCAATGGGCCCCAGACAGGGGAATCAGGATGGCTACACCTTC. It translates to CASSSPMGPRQGNQDGYTF.

The chain employs TRBV9 and TRBJ2-1; D perhaps matches TRBD1 (5 bases). Trimming removed 2 bases at V and 8 bases at J, with 17 bases between. CDR1 is SGDLS and CDR2 is YYNGEE in the germline V gene. The CDR3 sequence is 15 residues long. The CDR3 reads CASSVGQGLRDEQFF. For the CDR3, the DNA is TGTGCCAGCAGCGTTGGGCAGGGTCTTCGCGATGAGCAGTTCTTC.

The chain joins TRBV4-1 to TRBJ2-7; TRBD1 agrees at 9 bases. From germline, CDR1 is MGHRA and CDR2 YSYEKL. Trimming removed 4 bases from V and 2 bases from J; junction bases left unmatched: 6. The CDR3 runs to 15 residues. In DNA, the CDR3 is TGCGCCAGCAGCCCGGGACAGGGACCCACCTACGAGCAGTACTTC. This sequence encodes CASSPGQGPTYEQYF.

The chain combines TRBV30 with TRBJ2-3, with 7 nucleotides matching TRBD2. J lost 3 bases, V lost 4 bases, and 13 bases had no gene match. This CDR3 contains 16 residues. Germline V lookup: CDR1 GTSNPN, CDR2 SVGIG (reference sequence). The DNA for the CDR3 is TGTGCCTGGACCCCCCCGGCGGGGGTAGGGACAGATACGCAGTATTTT. It encodes CAWTPPAGVGTDTQYF.

The V call is TRBV6-1, the J call TRBJ2-7; D gene uncertain. Germline V gives CDR1 MNHNS, CDR2 SASEGT. V lost 2 bases to trimming and J lost 0 bases, with 14 bases between them. This CDR3 region has 16 residues. CDR3 residues: CASSEIPSVGSYEQYF. The CDR3 nucleotides are TGTGCCAGCAGTGAAATCCCAAGCGTCGGCTCCTACGAGCAGTACTTC.

The chain combines TRBV9 with TRBJ2-2, with D perhaps TRBD1 (6 bases). The V end lost 0 bases, the J end lost 2 bases, and 8 bases lay between the germline ends. In germline, CDR1 is SGDLS, CDR2 YYNGEE. The CDR3 consists of 15 residues. The CDR3 coding sequence is TGTGCCAGCAGCGTAGCAGGGGTTAACACCGGGGAGCTGTTTTTT. This codes for CASSVAGVNTGELFF.

The chain is built from TRBV5-1 and TRBJ1-1; 7 nucleotides agree with TRBD1. This CDR3 has 14 residues. Trimming took 4 bases from V and 4 from J; bases not matched to a gene: 7. Per the germline V gene, CDR1 is SGHRS and CDR2 is YFSETQ. The CDR3 sequence: CASSPGTVFTEAFF. The CDR3, as DNA: TGCGCCAGCAGCCCCGGGACAGTCTTCACTGAAGCTTTCTTT. The whole variable domain, filled in from reference TRBV5-1 and TRBJ1-1, reads KAGVTQTPRYLIKTRGQQVTLSCSPISGHRSVSWYQQTPGQGLQFLFEYFSETQRNKGNFPGRFSGRQFSNSRSEMNVSTLELGDSALYLCASSPGTVFTEAFFGQGTRLTVV.

The J gene is TRBJ1-1, the V gene TRBV6-1, with TRBD1 matching 8 bases. CDR3 size: 14 residues. Germline V lookup: CDR1 MNHNS, CDR2 SASEGT. The trim removed 7 bases at V and 4 bases at J, leaving 8 bases unmatched. The CDR3 is CASTAGGWITEAFF. The CDR3 DNA is TGTGCCAGCACGGCAGGGGGCTGGATCACTGAAGCTTTCTTT.

The chain couples TRBV6-4 to TRBJ1-1, with 9 bases lining up with TRBD1. This CDR3 spans 16 amino acids. V trimming: 7 bases; J trimming: 0 bases; junction bases outside the gene matches: 9. CDR1 MRHNA and CDR2 SNTAGT come from the germline V gene. CDR3 bases: TGTGCCAGCAACAGGGGGCGTTTTTCTATGAACACTGAAGCTTTCTTT. This gives the protein CASNRGRFSMNTEAFF.

This chain joins TRBV7-2 and TRBJ2-5; TRBD2 agrees at 11 bases. Germline V gene sequence: CDR1 SGHTA, CDR2 FQGNSA. J was trimmed by 2 bases and V by 3 bases; bases with no gene match: 8. The CDR3 length is 17 residues. The CDR3: CASSFSGGARGQETQYF. CDR3 nucleotide sequence: TGTGCCAGCAGCTTTAGCGGGGGGGCTCGTGGGCAAGAGACCCAGTACTTC.

The chain couples TRBV15 to TRBJ1-4; D gene unclear. CDR1 LNHNV and CDR2 YYDKDF come from the germline V gene (reference sequence). The CDR3 loop spans 15 amino acids. Trimming stripped 5 bases from V and 3 bases from J, with 13 bases between. The CDR3 sequence is CATSAGSRANEKLFF. CDR3 bases: TGTGCCACCAGCGCGGGGAGTCGGGCTAATGAAAAACTGTTTTTT.